Listed here are 18 T cell receptor beta chains from one sample, sequenced in a study of human T cells and chemical hapten exposure (TCRdb year 2021). To prepare the library, RACE was applied. Instrument on record: NextSeq 500. Clones were called with MiXCR by TCRdb after fastp trimmed the public reads at Q25, and only in-frame beta chains were retained. Every CDR3 protein is listed once, alongside the most common genes and DNA of its rows. The sample yields 150,000 to 200,000 distinct CDR3 sequences; 25% to 35% were counted once. Just under 3% of the sample comes from the top ten. This specimen's time point label, interpreted: pre-sensitization, week 0. The sample's treatment or condition label is to be understood as: therapeutic diphenylcyclopropenone sensitization with weekly scalp DPC. The sample here was whole blood, taken in connection with sensitization to the hapten diphenylcyclopropenone (DPC). All receptors derive from a woman in her 30s with alopecia areata. Some clones in this sample may be carry-over from other donors' samples.

This chain links TRBV6-2 or TRBV6-3 with TRBJ2-1; D gene unclear. CDR3 length: 14 residues. Trimming removed 7 bases at V and 3 bases at J, with 13 bases between. Germline V gene data show CDR1 as MNHEY and CDR2 as SVGEGT. The CDR3, as DNA: TGTGCCAGCAATTTAATGGCAAACTACAATGAGCAGTTCTTC. Translated, it gives CASNLMANYNEQFF.

In this sample, this clonotype turned up a few times. V and J are TRBV20-1 and TRBJ2-4; 9 bases map to TRBD2. V lost 5 bases and J lost 0; bases outside the gene matches: 5. The CDR3 contains 15 residues. Germline values: CDR1 DFQATT, CDR2 SNEGSKA (reference sequence). Here the CDR3 reads CSAYRLAEAKNIQYF. CDR3 coding DNA: TGCAGTGCTTATCGACTAGCGGAAGCCAAAAACATTCAGTACTTC.

In its sample, this clonotype was seen a few times. The CDR3 DNA follows: TGTGCCAGCAGCTCCTCCGTAAATCCCCGATTCCTGTTTTTT. Residues: CASSSSVNPRFLFF. J is TRBJ1-4 and V is TRBV7-2; D remains unclear. Germline values: CDR1 SGHTA, CDR2 FQGNSA. V was trimmed by 4 bases and J by 14 bases, leaving 20 bases between them. The CDR3 covers 14 residues.

This clonotype showed up just a few times. The chain recombines TRBV10-3 with TRBJ2-2, with 8 positions matching TRBD2. Germline CDR1 and CDR2: ENHRY and SYGVKD. The CDR3 covers 15 residues. V lost 8 bases, J lost 4 bases, and 9 bases stayed unmatched. CDR3 bases: TGTGCCATCGGGGACGGGAGGGCCGGCACCGGGGAGCTGTTTTTT. It encodes CAIGDGRAGTGELFF.

A few counts support this clonotype. The chain is built from TRBV5-1 and TRBJ1-6; 9 nucleotides align to TRBD1. With V trimmed by 4 bases and J by 10 bases, 9 bases remained unmatched. This CDR3 region has 15 residues. The germline CDR1 and CDR2 sequences are SGHRS and YFSETQ. CDR3 loop: CASSEGQGTISPLHF. The CDR3, as DNA: TGCGCCAGCAGCGAAGGACAGGGGACCATCTCACCCCTCCACTTT.

The rearrangement links TRBV7-2 to TRBJ2-7, with a tentative D call TRBD1 (6 bases). The V and J ends lost 4 bases and 2 bases respectively, with 12 bases between them. This CDR3 spans 14 amino acids. The V gene's germline CDR1 is SGHTA and CDR2 FQGNSA. In nucleotides, the CDR3 is TGTGCCAGCAGCTCACCGGGACATACCTACGAGCAGTACTTC. Its translation is CASSSPGHTYEQYF.

This chain joins TRBV24-1 and TRBJ1-2; TRBD1 agrees at 10 bases. Germline lookup yields CDR1 KGHDR and CDR2 SFDVKD. This CDR3 is 15 amino acids long. The trim removed 7 bases at V and 8 bases at J, leaving 12 bases unmatched. The CDR3 sequence: CATSPGQDRGEGYTF. In nucleotides, the CDR3 is TGTGCCACCAGCCCGGGACAGGACAGGGGGGAAGGCTACACCTTC.

This clonotype was picked up a small number of times. The V gene is TRBV28, the J gene TRBJ2-7; tentatively, D is TRBD1 (6 bases). V lost 3 bases and J lost 2, with 11 bases in between. From germline, CDR1 is MDHEN and CDR2 SYDVKM. The CDR3 loop spans 14 amino acids. CDR3 protein: CASSLMGAPYEQYF. DNA for the CDR3: TGTGCCAGCAGTTTGATGGGGGCGCCCTACGAGCAGTACTTC.

The gene calls are TRBV18 and TRBJ2-1; maybe TRBD2 (6 bases). The CDR3 is 17 amino acids. Germline assignment: CDR1 KGHSH and CDR2 LQKENI. V was shortened by 1 base and J by 4 bases, with 17 bases between the two germline ends. The CDR3 loop reads CASSPRSPSSAYNEQFF. CDR3 sequence (DNA): TGTGCCAGCTCACCACGATCCCCCTCTAGCGCTTACAATGAGCAGTTCTTC.

This clonotype was found many times. This chain connects TRBV7-2 to TRBJ1-5; unclear D gene. From germline, CDR1 is SGHTA and CDR2 FQGNSA. CDR3 size: 13 residues. V was trimmed by 2 bases and J by 5 bases, leaving 7 bases between them. CDR3 loop: CASSLSGDQPQHF. Here the CDR3 DNA reads TGTGCCAGCAGCTTAAGCGGAGATCAGCCCCAGCATTTT. Complete variable domain (other parts from reference TRBV7-2 and TRBJ1-5): GAGVSQSPSNKVTEKGKDVELRCDPISGHTALYWYRQSLGQGLEFLIYFQGNSAPDKSGLPSDRFSAERTGGSVSTLTIQRTQQEDSAVYLCASSLSGDQPQHFGDGTRLSIL.

This clonotype was picked up a small number of times. CDR3 coding DNA: TGCGCCAGCAGTGATACCGCGGGACGCAATCAGCCCCAGCATTTT. Translated: CASSDTAGRNQPQHF. The chain uses TRBV10-2 and TRBJ1-5, with D perhaps TRBD1 (5 bases). The CDR3 is 15 residues long. The germline V and J ends were trimmed by 3 bases and 2 bases, with 11 bases remaining between them. Germline CDR1 reads WSHSY; CDR2 reads SAAADI.

There are a few counts of this clonotype. The chain combines TRBV2 with TRBJ2-3; a possible D gene is TRBD2 (6 bases). Trimming took off 8 bases at V and 4 bases at J, with 19 bases between the two ends. The CDR3 spans 15 residues. Germline V gene sequence: CDR1 SNHLY, CDR2 FYNNEI. In DNA, the CDR3 is TGTGCCAGCCGGGAGAAGCGGGTGTTTGCAGATACGCAGTATTTT. Its protein product is CASREKRVFADTQYF. The variable domain in full, with the rest retrieved from reference TRBV2 and TRBJ2-3, is EPEVTQTPSHQVTQMGQEVILRCVPISNHLYFYWYRQILGQKVEFLVSFYNNEISEKSEIFDDQFSVERPDGSNFTLKIRSTKLEDSAMYFCASREKRVFADTQYFGPGTRLTVL.

This clonotype was observed a handful of times. The rearrangement joins TRBV20-1 to TRBJ2-2; the match to TRBD1 covers 7 bases. Germline values: CDR1 DFQATT, CDR2 SNEGSKA (reference sequence). J was trimmed by 3 bases and V by 6 bases; bases with no gene match: 10. The length of the CDR3 is 15 residues. The CDR3 reads CSALNRGRDTGELFF. DNA for the CDR3: TGCAGTGCCCTTAACAGGGGACGGGACACCGGGGAGCTGTTTTTT.

This clonotype was observed a few times. V gene TRBV11-2 combines with J gene TRBJ1-3; tentative D call: TRBD1 (5 bases). CDR1 and CDR2 from the germline V gene are SGHAT and FQNNGV. The CDR3 is 12 residues long. Between the trimmed V and J ends, which lost 6 bases and 15 bases, there was a span of 18 bases. The CDR3 is CASSFRPGDQYF. The CDR3 bases are TGTGCCAGCAGTTTCAGACCCGGGGACCAATATTTT. Drawing the rest from reference TRBV11-2 and TRBJ1-3, the complete variable domain is EAGVAQSPRYKIIEKRQSVAFWCNPISGHATLYWYQQILGQGPKLLIQFQNNGVVDDSQLPKDRFSAERLKGVDSTLKIQPAKLEDSAVYLCASSFRPGDQYFGEGSWLTVV.

This clonotype was counted between two and nine times. This chain links TRBV7-2 with TRBJ2-3; no firm D call. The V end was cut by 2 bases, the J end by 1 base, with 10 bases between. Germline V lookup: CDR1 SGHTA, CDR2 FQGNSA. CDR3 length: 15 amino acids. CDR3 nucleotides: TGTGCCAGCAGCTTATTCTCAGTTGGCACAGATACGCAGTATTTT. This encodes CASSLFSVGTDTQYF.

The CDR3, as DNA: TGTGCCATCAGTGGACAGCGACAATCCTACGAGCAGTACTTC. Translating gives CAISGQRQSYEQYF. The chain is built from TRBV10-3 and TRBJ2-7; D possibly corresponds to TRBD1 (5 bases). In germline, CDR1 is ENHRY, CDR2 SYGVKD. The CDR3 is made up of 14 amino acids. V was pared by 4 bases and J by 1 base, with 11 bases between.

This clonotype was detected many times. V usage is TRBV5-1 and J usage is TRBJ1-1, with D possibly TRBD1 on 6 matching bases. This CDR3 is built from 16 residues. CDR1 and CDR2 (germline): SGHRS, YFSETQ. The V and J ends lost 0 bases and 5 bases respectively, with 17 bases between them. The CDR3 loop is CASSLGWSGGDTEAFF. For the CDR3, the DNA is TGCGCCAGCAGCTTGGGATGGAGCGGGGGCGATACTGAAGCTTTCTTT.

The genes are TRBV29-1 and TRBJ2-1; a weak D match, TRBD2 (6 bases). In germline, CDR1 is SQVTM, CDR2 ANQGSEA. The CDR3 covers 12 residues. V was shortened by 6 bases and J by 6 bases, with 12 bases between the two germline ends. DNA of the CDR3: TGCAGCGTCCCTGGGACTGCCAATGAGCAGTTCTTC. Translated, it gives CSVPGTANEQFF.